This is a list of T cell receptor beta chains from one sample in a study of OX40 agonist ivuxolimab in advanced cancers. TCRdb's copy holds only in-frame clones and misses some; the assay was immunoSEQ multiplex PCR. The sample holds fewer than 35,000 clones; roughly nine tenths are singletons and the top ten take around 35%. Sample: CD4+ or CD8+ T cells sorted from blood, taken in a trial of the OX40 agonist ivuxolimab. These receptors all come from an adult with an advanced solid tumor such as melanoma, head and neck, liver or kidney cancer. Each CDR3 is given without its conserved first and last residue.

j_call | v_call | cdr3_aa
TRBJ2-1 | TRBV5-4 | ASSPPDSNEQF
TRBJ2-7 | TRBV2 | ASSPSYEQY
TRBJ2-1 | TRBV4-1 | ASSQATGSYNEQF
TRBJ1-2 | TRBV7-6 | ASSPGQSGDSYT
TRBJ2-1 | TRBV19 | ASTRSSSYNEQF
TRBJ1-1 | TRBV7-6 | ASSLVLRGSPEAF
TRBJ1-2 | TRBV28 | ASSFFAGGEYGYT
TRBJ2-3 | TRBV9 | ASGTSGASTDTQY
TRBJ2-7 | TRBV7-9 | ASSLGQGKDYEQY
TRBJ1-6 | TRBV5-1 | ASSSQGDLYNSPLH
TRBJ1-1 | TRBV7-8 | ASSQYQGDTEAF
TRBJ2-7 | TRBV7-6 | ASSLATGWGSYEQY
TRBJ2-7 | TRBV27 | ASSWTGRSYEQY
TRBJ2-7 | TRBV9 | ASSEGGEYEQY
TRBJ1-2 | TRBV11-2 | ASSPPRGQYQGANYGYT
TRBJ2-7 | TRBV29-1 | SVDRQGGAEQY
TRBJ1-5 | TRBV4-1 | ASSQGGRDGEPQH
TRBJ2-7 | TRBV2 | ASRPRTSGGEKPYEQY
TRBJ2-7 | TRBV9 | ASSVGDYRTYEQY
TRBJ1-1 | TRBV28 | ASSLTGNTEAF
TRBJ1-2 | TRBV7-9 | ASSLVTRADGYT
TRBJ2-5 | TRBV9 | ASSPFAGDGETQY